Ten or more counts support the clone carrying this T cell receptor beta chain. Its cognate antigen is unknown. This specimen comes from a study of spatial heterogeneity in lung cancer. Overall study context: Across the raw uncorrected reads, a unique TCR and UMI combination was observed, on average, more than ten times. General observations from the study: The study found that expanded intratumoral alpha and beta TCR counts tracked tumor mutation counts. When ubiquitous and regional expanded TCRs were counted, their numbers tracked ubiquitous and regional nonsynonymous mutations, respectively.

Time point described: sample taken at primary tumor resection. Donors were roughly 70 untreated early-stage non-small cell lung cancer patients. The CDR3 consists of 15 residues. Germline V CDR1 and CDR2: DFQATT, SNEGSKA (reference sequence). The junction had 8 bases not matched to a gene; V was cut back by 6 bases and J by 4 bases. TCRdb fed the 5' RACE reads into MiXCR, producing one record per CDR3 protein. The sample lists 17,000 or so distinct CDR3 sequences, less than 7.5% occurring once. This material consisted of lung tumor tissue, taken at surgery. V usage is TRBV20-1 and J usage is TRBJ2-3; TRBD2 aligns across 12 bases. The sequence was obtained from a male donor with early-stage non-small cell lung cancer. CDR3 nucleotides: TGCAGTGCCAGCCTAGCGGGAGGGCCCTCAGATACGCAGTATTTT. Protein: CSASLAGGPSDTQYF.